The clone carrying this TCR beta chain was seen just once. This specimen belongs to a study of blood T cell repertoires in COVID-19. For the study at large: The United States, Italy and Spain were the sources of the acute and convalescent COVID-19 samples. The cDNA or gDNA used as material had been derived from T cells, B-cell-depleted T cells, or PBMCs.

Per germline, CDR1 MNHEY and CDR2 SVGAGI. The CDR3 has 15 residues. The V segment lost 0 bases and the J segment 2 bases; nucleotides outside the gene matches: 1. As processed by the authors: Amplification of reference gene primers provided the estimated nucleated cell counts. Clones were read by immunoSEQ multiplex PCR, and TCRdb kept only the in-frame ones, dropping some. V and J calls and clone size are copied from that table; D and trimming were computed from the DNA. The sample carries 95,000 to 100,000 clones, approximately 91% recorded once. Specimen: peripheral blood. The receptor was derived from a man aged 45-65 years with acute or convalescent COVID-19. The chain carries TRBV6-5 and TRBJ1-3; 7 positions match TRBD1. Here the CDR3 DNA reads TGTGCCAGCAGTTACTCGAGGGGGCCTGGAAACACCATATATTTT. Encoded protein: CASSYSRGPGNTIYF.